The 28 T cell receptor beta chains in this list originate from one sample, sequenced in a study of high-grade serous ovarian cancer treatment subgroups. Profiling relied on immunoSEQ multiplex PCR, and the TCRdb table lists in-frame clones only, not all of them. The sample lists 30,000 to 40,000 clones, around three quarters seen once, with approximately 3.1% in the top ten. The tumor samples were collected prior to definitive surgery or chemotherapy. The source material was tumor tissue. The receptor source for this set is a human donor with high-grade serous ovarian cancer.

The chain combines TRBV10-3 with TRBJ1-1, with 9 bases matching TRBD1. The J segment lost 3 bases and the V segment lost 1 base, leaving 0 bases of the junction unmatched. The CDR3 is 14 residues long. Germline V gene sequence: CDR1 ENHRY, CDR2 SYGVKD. For the CDR3, the DNA is TGTGCCATCAGTGAGTGGACAGGGGACACTGAAGCTTTCTTT. This translates into CAISEWTGDTEAFF.

The V gene is TRBV19, the J gene TRBJ2-6, with D possibly TRBD1 on 5 matching bases. The V gene lost 4 bases and the J gene lost 1 base, with 8 bases spanning the gap. The CDR3 runs to 15 residues. Germline assignment: CDR1 LNHDA and CDR2 SQIVND (reference sequence). The CDR3 region has the DNA TGTGCCAGTAGTAACAGGCTATCTGGGGCCAACGTCCTGACTTTC. It codes for CASSNRLSGANVLTF. The entire variable domain, with the rest obtained from reference TRBV19 and TRBJ2-6, is as follows: DGGITQSPKYLFRKEGQNVTLSCEQNLNHDAMYWYRQDPGQGLRLIYYSQIVNDFQKGDIAEGYSVSREKKESFPLTVTSAQKNPTAFYLCASSNRLSGANVLTFGAGSRLTVL.

This chain connects TRBV19 to TRBJ1-5; D may be TRBD1 (5 bases). The germline V gene has CDR1 LNHDA and CDR2 SQIVND (reference sequence). There are 16 residues in the CDR3. Trimming removed 4 bases at V and 0 bases at J, with 13 bases between. This chain's CDR3 is CASSRGGVYSNQPQHF. The CDR3 DNA follows: TGTGCCAGTAGTAGGGGGGGGGTTTATAGCAATCAGCCCCAGCATTTT.

J is TRBJ2-2 and V is TRBV19; D possibly corresponds to TRBD2 (6 bases). The germline V gene encodes CDR1 LNHDA and CDR2 SQIVND (reference sequence). The CDR3 totals 15 residues. V was shortened by 6 bases and J by 5 bases, with 16 bases between the two germline ends. This chain's CDR3 is CASSPGGRGTGELFF. The CDR3 DNA reads as TGTGCCAGTAGCCCGGGTGGCCGGGGGACCGGGGAGCTGTTTTTT.

This clone appeared once. V is TRBV19 and J is TRBJ2-2; 11 nucleotides align to TRBD2. CDR3 length equals 14 residues. Germline V CDR1 and CDR2: LNHDA, SQIVND (reference sequence). Trimming at V came to 5 bases and at J to 6 bases, leaving 2 bases not matched to a gene. The CDR3 sequence is CASSPLAGAGELFF. The DNA of the CDR3 is TGTGCCAGTAGTCCACTAGCGGGAGCCGGGGAGCTGTTTTTT. Full variable domain (remainder filled in from reference TRBV19 and TRBJ2-2): DGGITQSPKYLFRKEGQNVTLSCEQNLNHDAMYWYRQDPGQGLRLIYYSQIVNDFQKGDIAEGYSVSREKKESFPLTVTSAQKNPTAFYLCASSPLAGAGELFFGEGSRLTVL.

The V and J genes are TRBV11-3 and TRBJ2-5; the match to TRBD2 covers 7 bases. The length of the CDR3 is 17 residues. From germline, CDR1 is SGHNT and CDR2 YENEEA. The V and J ends lost 1 base and 1 base, in that order; junction bases with no gene match: 9. The CDR3 sequence is CASSLVALGGFQETQYF. The CDR3 DNA reads TGTGCCAGCAGCTTAGTAGCCCTCGGGGGGTTCCAAGAGACCCAGTACTTC.

V and J are TRBV7-9 and TRBJ2-7, with 9 bases matching TRBD1. The V gene end was trimmed by 5 bases and the J gene end by 1 base; junction bases not matched to a gene: 6. This CDR3 is 15 amino acids long. From germline, CDR1 is SEHNR and CDR2 FQNEAQ (reference sequence). The CDR3 spells CASSRPGTGSYEQYF. The CDR3 DNA reads as TGTGCCAGCAGCCGCCCCGGGACAGGGTCCTACGAGCAGTACTTC.

V is TRBV5-1 and J is TRBJ2-1, with D unclear. The germline V gene has CDR1 SGHRS and CDR2 YFSETQ. The germline V and J ends were trimmed by 6 bases and 2 bases, with 9 bases remaining between them. The CDR3 extends over 13 amino acids. The CDR3 protein is CASMGTAYNEQFF. CDR3 nucleotide sequence: TGCGCCAGCATGGGAACAGCCTACAATGAGCAGTTCTTC. Full variable domain (rest looked up from reference TRBV5-1 and TRBJ2-1): KAGVTQTPRYLIKTRGQQVTLSCSPISGHRSVSWYQQTPGQGLQFLFEYFSETQRNKGNFPGRFSGRQFSNSRSEMNVSTLELGDSALYLCASMGTAYNEQFFGPGTRLTVL.

The chain is built from TRBV7-9 and TRBJ2-3; D might be TRBD2 (6 bases). V was pared by 10 bases and J by 8 bases, with 37 bases between. Per the germline V gene, CDR1 is SEHNR and CDR2 is FQNEAQ (reference sequence). This CDR3 region has 19 residues. CDR3 sequence reads: CAIKPLEVSISGGMRTQYF. DNA for the CDR3: TGTGCCATCAAACCCCTGGAGGTCTCGATTAGCGGTGGCATGCGTACGCAGTATTTT. The full variable domain, rest sourced from reference TRBV7-9 and TRBJ2-3, is DTGVSQNPRHKITKRGQNVTFRCDPISEHNRLYWYRQTLGQGPEFLTYFQNEAQLEKSRLLSDRFSAERPKGSFSTLEIQRTEQGDSAMYLCAIKPLEVSISGGMRTQYFGPGTRLTVL.

This clone was observed a few times. The rearrangement joins TRBV4-2 to TRBJ1-3; 8 positions agree with TRBD1. The J segment lost 2 bases and the V segment lost 0 bases, leaving 3 bases of the junction unmatched. The CDR3 is made up of 16 amino acids. Looked up from germline, CDR1 is LGHNA and CDR2 is YNFKEQ. The CDR3 sequence: CASSQEGRGPGNTIYF. DNA of the CDR3: TGTGCCAGCAGCCAAGAGGGCAGGGGGCCTGGAAACACCATATATTTT.

This rearrangement joins TRBV27 to TRBJ1-1; D gene uncertain. Germline lookup yields CDR1 MNHEY and CDR2 SMNVEV (reference sequence). V lost 6 bases and J lost 3, with 17 bases in between. The CDR3 spans 15 residues. CDR3 DNA: TGTGCCAGCAGCCAAAACACGTCCAACCACACTGAAGCTTTCTTT. This gives the protein CASSQNTSNHTEAFF.

The gene calls are TRBV9 and TRBJ1-1; D ambiguous. Trimming cost V 3 bases and J 0 bases, with 15 bases left between them. Germline V gives CDR1 SGDLS, CDR2 YYNGEE. The CDR3 spans 16 residues. DNA for the CDR3: TGTGCCAGCAGCGCTGTGGGGAATCTCATGAACACTGAAGCTTTCTTT. It is translated as CASSAVGNLMNTEAFF.

This clone is termed medium-sized (0.01 to 0.1%). Here the CDR3 DNA reads TGTGCCAGCAGTTTATTCACAGGGGGAACCGGGGAGCTGTTTTTT. It codes for CASSLFTGGTGELFF. The chain carries TRBV28 and TRBJ2-2; 8 bases are a match to TRBD1. Germline-derived CDR1 and CDR2 are MDHEN and SYDVKM. The CDR3 covers 15 residues. The V gene end was trimmed by 1 base and the J gene end by 5 bases; junction bases not matched to a gene: 3.

The chain has TRBV2 and TRBJ2-2, with TRBD2 as a possible D gene (6 bases). The germline gives CDR1 SNHLY, CDR2 FYNNEI. V was pared by 6 bases and J by 0 bases, with 11 bases between. CDR3 size: 15 residues. This CDR3 is CASRGTGANTGELFF. CDR3 coding DNA: TGTGCCAGCAGGGGGACTGGGGCGAACACCGGGGAGCTGTTTTTT. The entire variable domain, with the rest obtained from reference TRBV2 and TRBJ2-2, is as follows: EPEVTQTPSHQVTQMGQEVILRCVPISNHLYFYWYRQILGQKVEFLVSFYNNEISEKSEIFDDQFSVERPDGSNFTLKIRSTKLEDSAMYFCASRGTGANTGELFFGEGSRLTVL.

This chain uses TRBV27 with TRBJ2-3; possibly TRBD1 or TRBD2 for D (5 bases each). Trimming left V 3 bases short and J 0 bases short, with 10 bases between. Germline V lookup: CDR1 MNHEY, CDR2 SMNVEV (reference sequence). The CDR3 length is 15 residues. CDR3 amino acids: CASSFRGPSTDTQYF. Here the CDR3 DNA reads TGTGCCAGCAGTTTTAGGGGACCTAGCACAGATACGCAGTATTTT.

This clone was counted between two and nine times. This chain uses TRBV28 with TRBJ2-5; D possibly matches TRBD1 or TRBD2 (5 bases each). Per germline, CDR1 MDHEN and CDR2 SYDVKM. The V end lost 7 bases, the J end lost 1 base, and 13 bases lay between the germline ends. This CDR3 is 14 amino acids long. CDR3 bases: TGTGCCAGCAAGCAGGGCGGAGGCCAAGAGACCCAGTACTTC. This gives the protein CASKQGGGQETQYF.

The chain joins TRBV28 to TRBJ2-5; tentatively, D is TRBD1 or TRBD2 (5 bases each). CDR3 length equals 14 residues. Germline lookup yields CDR1 MDHEN and CDR2 SYDVKM. The V end was cut by 7 bases, the J end by 5 bases, with 17 bases between. The CDR3 sequence: CASTVGTSPETQYF. CDR3 DNA sequence: TGTGCCAGCACCGTTGGGACCTCTCCGGAGACCCAGTACTTC.

V is TRBV5-6 and J is TRBJ2-3, with unresolved D. V lost 4 bases and J 4 bases, leaving 13 bases between the germline ends. The CDR3 spans 14 residues. CDR1 is SGHDT, CDR2 YYEEEE, per germline. CDR3 residues: CASSRTIQADTQYF. The CDR3 nucleotides are TGTGCCAGCAGCCGGACCATTCAGGCAGATACGCAGTATTTT.

The rearrangement uses TRBV7-2 and TRBJ2-7, with a tentative D call TRBD2 (8 bases). The length of the CDR3 is 18 residues. V lost 2 bases and J 3 bases, leaving 23 bases between the germline ends. Germline CDR1 SGHTA, CDR2 FQGNSA. CDR3 residues: CASSLSGGRSGGSYEQYF. CDR3 nucleotides: TGTGCCAGCAGCTTAAGCGGGGGCCGATCAGGGGGAAGCTACGAGCAGTACTTC.

J is TRBJ2-3 and V is TRBV25-1, with 8 bases aligning to TRBD2. CDR3 length: 15 residues. V dropped 4 bases and J dropped 1; count of bases not matched to a gene: 4. The V gene's germline CDR1 is MGHDK and CDR2 SYGVNS. The CDR3 region has the DNA TGTGCCAGCAGTGGTACTAGCGGTCGCACAGATACGCAGTATTTT. Translated, it gives CASSGTSGRTDTQYF. Full variable domain (outside the CDR3, taken from reference TRBV25-1 and TRBJ2-3): EADIYQTPRYLVIGTGKKITLECSQTMGHDKMYWYQQDPGMELHLIHYSYGVNSTEKGDLSSESTVSRIRTEHFPLTLESARPSHTSQYLCASSGTSGRTDTQYFGPGTRLTVL.

V gene TRBV25-1 combines with J gene TRBJ2-3; possibly TRBD2 for D (7 bases). V was shortened by 1 base and J by 5 bases, with 16 bases between the two germline ends. The CDR3 contains 16 residues. Germline lookup yields CDR1 MGHDK and CDR2 SYGVNS. CDR3 in DNA: TGTGCCAGCAGTGAATTTACGGGGGAGGGGGAAGATACGCAGTATTTT. As protein: CASSEFTGEGEDTQYF.

V and J are TRBV13 and TRBJ2-5, with 11 bases that match TRBD2. After removal of 5 bases from V and 1 base from J, the junction contained 6 bases not matched to a gene. The CDR3 covers 16 residues. Germline V gene data show CDR1 as PRHDT and CDR2 as FYEKMQ (reference sequence). CDR3 sequence (DNA): TGTGCCAGCAGCCGGGGGACTAGCGGATCCCAAGAGACCCAGTACTTC. Amino acids: CASSRGTSGSQETQYF.

The rearrangement joins TRBV5-5 to TRBJ2-1; 11 bases map to TRBD2. CDR1 is SGHKS and CDR2 is YYEKEE in the germline V gene (reference sequence). The V segment lost 2 bases and the J segment 7 bases; nucleotides outside the gene matches: 8. This CDR3 is built from 16 residues. CDR3 coding DNA: TGTGCCAGCAGCTTCGATAGCGGGAGGGCCAAAAATGAGCAGTTCTTC. It specifies CASSFDSGRAKNEQFF.

The chain uses TRBV6-6 and TRBJ2-2; either TRBD1 or TRBD2 may fit D (5 bases each). This CDR3 comprises 15 residues. Per germline, CDR1 MNHNY and CDR2 SVGAGI (reference sequence). V lost 4 bases and J lost 4, with 13 bases in between. The CDR3 nucleotides read TGTGCCAGCAGTTCCAGAGGGGCGGGCACCGGGGAGCTGTTTTTT. This encodes CASSSRGAGTGELFF.

CDR3 sequence: CASSPNGDSTYEQYF. The CDR3 bases are TGTGCCAGTTCCCCTAACGGTGATAGCACCTACGAGCAGTACTTC. The V gene is TRBV28, the J gene TRBJ2-7; D gene uncertain. The CDR3 extends over 15 amino acids. V lost 9 bases and J 2 bases, leaving 20 bases between the germline ends. Germline values: CDR1 MDHEN, CDR2 SYDVKM.

The chain joins TRBV4-1 to TRBJ1-1, with D perhaps TRBD1 (5 bases). Germline-derived CDR1 and CDR2 are MGHRA and YSYEKL. Trimming removed 8 bases from V and 0 bases from J, with 16 bases in between. The CDR3 contains 15 residues. This CDR3 reads CASAQIGALNTEAFF. The CDR3, as DNA: TGCGCCAGCGCCCAAATCGGGGCCTTGAACACTGAAGCTTTCTTT.

The rearrangement joins TRBV7-2 to TRBJ2-7, with 7 bases that match TRBD1. Unmatched junction bases numbered 13, after V lost 2 bases and J lost 3 bases. The CDR3 length is 17 residues. Germline assignment: CDR1 SGHTA and CDR2 FQGNSA. CDR3 amino acids: CASSLRVPGQTLYEQYF. In DNA, the CDR3 is TGTGCCAGCAGCTTAAGGGTACCGGGACAGACTCTCTACGAGCAGTACTTC.

Only a few counts were recorded for this clone. The rearrangement joins TRBV4-3 to TRBJ2-1; 7 positions match TRBD2. Germline assignment: CDR1 LGHNA and CDR2 YSLEER. This CDR3 contains 17 residues. Trimming took 0 bases from V and 3 from J; bases not matched to a gene: 8. Here the CDR3 DNA reads TGCGCCAGCAGCCAAGATCGGCTAGCGGCCGTCTACAATGAGCAGTTCTTC. This sequence encodes CASSQDRLAAVYNEQFF.